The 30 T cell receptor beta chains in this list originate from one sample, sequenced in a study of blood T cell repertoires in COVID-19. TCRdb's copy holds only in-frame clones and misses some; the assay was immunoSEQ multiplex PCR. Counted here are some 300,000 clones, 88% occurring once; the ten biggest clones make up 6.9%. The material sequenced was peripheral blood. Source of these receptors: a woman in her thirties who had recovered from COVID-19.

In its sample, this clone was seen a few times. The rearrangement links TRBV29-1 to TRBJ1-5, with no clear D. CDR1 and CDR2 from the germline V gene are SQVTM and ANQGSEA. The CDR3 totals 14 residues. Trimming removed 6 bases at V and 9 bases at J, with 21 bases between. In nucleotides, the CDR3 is TGCAGCGTAACCGGGGATCTTCGAGACGGGCCCCAGCATTTT. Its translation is CSVTGDLRDGPQHF.

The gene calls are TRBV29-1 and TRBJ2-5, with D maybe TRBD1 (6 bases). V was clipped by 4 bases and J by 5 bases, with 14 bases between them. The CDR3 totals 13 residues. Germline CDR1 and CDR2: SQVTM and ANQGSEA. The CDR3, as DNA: TGCAGCGTTGGCTACAGGGAATGGGAGACCCAGTACTTC. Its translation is CSVGYREWETQYF.

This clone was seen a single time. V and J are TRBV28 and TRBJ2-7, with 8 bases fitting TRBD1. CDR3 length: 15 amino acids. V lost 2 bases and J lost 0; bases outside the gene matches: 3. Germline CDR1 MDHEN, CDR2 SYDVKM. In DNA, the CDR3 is TGTGCCAGCAGTTTACCAGGGGGCCTCTCCTACGAGCAGTACTTC. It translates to CASSLPGGLSYEQYF.

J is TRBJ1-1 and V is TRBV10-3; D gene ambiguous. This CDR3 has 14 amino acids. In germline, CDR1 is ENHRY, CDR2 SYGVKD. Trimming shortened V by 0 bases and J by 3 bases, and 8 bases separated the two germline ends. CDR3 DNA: TGTGCCATCAGTGAGTCGTTGGGAGACACTGAAGCTTTCTTT. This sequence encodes CAISESLGDTEAFF.

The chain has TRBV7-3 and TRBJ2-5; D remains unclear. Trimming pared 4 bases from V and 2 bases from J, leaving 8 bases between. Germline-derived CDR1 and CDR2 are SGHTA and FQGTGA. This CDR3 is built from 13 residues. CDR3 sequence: CASSSTPQETQYF. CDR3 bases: TGTGCCAGCAGCTCGACACCGCAAGAGACCCAGTACTTC.

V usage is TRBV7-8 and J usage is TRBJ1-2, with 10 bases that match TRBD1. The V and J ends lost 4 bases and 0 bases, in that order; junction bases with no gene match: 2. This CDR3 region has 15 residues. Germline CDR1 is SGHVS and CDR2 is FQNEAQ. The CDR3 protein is CASSWGQGSNYGYTF. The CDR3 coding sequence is TGTGCCAGCAGCTGGGGACAGGGGTCTAACTATGGCTACACCTTC.

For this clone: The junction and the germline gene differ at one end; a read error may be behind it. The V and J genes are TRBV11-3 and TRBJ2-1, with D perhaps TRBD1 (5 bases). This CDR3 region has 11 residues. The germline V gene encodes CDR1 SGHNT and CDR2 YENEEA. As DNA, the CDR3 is TGTGCCAGCAGCTTAGATGGGGCACTTGTCTTC. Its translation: CASSLDGALVF.

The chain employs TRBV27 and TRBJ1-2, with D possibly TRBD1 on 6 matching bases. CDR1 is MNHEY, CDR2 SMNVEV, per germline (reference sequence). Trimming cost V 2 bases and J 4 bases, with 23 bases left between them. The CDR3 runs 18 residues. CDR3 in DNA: TGTGCCAGCAGTTTAGGACGGCCAGGGGAAGAAAGAGGCTATGGCTACACCTTC. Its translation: CASSLGRPGEERGYGYTF.

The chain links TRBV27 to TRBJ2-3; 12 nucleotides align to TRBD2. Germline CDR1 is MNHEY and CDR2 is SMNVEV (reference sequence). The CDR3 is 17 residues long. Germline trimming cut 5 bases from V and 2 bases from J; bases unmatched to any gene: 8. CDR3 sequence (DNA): TGTGCCAGCAGTCCCCTACTAGCGGGGGGACCCACAGATACGCAGTATTTT. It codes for CASSPLLAGGPTDTQYF.

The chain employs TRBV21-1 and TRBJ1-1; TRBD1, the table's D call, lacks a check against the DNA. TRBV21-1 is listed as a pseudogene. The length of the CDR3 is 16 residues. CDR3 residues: CASSKGRATVNTEAFF. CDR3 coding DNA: TGTGCCAGCAGCAAAGGCAGAGCGACAGTCAACACTGAAGCTTTCTTT.

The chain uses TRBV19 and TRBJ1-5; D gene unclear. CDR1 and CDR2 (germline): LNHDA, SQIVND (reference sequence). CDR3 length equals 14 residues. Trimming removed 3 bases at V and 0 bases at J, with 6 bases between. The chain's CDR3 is CASSIQDSNQPQHF. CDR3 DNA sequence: TGTGCCAGTAGTATCCAGGATAGCAATCAGCCCCAGCATTTT.

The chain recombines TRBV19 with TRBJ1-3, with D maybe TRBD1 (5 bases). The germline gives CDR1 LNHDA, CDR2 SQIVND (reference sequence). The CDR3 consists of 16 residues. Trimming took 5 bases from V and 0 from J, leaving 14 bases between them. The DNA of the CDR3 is TGTGCCAGTAGTCCGCAAACAGGCCACTCTGGAAACACCATATATTTT. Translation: CASSPQTGHSGNTIYF.

For the CDR3, the DNA is TGTGCCAGCAGTTACTCGAGAGGGATGGACTATGGCTACACCTTC. Its protein product is CASSYSRGMDYGYTF. The chain couples TRBV6-6 to TRBJ1-2; D is unresolved. CDR1 and CDR2 from the germline V gene are MNHNY and SVGAGI (reference sequence). The CDR3 covers 15 residues. Trimming removed 0 bases at V and 3 bases at J, with 11 bases between.

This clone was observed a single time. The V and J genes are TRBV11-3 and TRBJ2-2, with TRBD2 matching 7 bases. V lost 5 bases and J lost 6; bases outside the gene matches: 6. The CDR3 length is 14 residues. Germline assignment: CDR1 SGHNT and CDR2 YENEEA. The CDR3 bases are TGTGCCAGCAGCCTCCACCGGGAGGCCGGGGAGCTGTTTTTT. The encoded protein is CASSLHREAGELFF.

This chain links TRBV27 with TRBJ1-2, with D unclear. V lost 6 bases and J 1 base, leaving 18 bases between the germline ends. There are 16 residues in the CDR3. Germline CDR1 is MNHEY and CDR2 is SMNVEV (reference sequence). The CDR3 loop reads CASRLTGRTDNYGYTF. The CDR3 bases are TGTGCCAGCAGACTGACCGGGAGGACGGATAACTATGGCTACACCTTC.

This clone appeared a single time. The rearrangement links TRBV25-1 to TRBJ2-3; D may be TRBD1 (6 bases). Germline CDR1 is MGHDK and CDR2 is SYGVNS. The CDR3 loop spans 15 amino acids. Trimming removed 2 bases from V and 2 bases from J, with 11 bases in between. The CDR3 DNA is TGTGCCAGCAGTGAAGAGGACAGAGACACAGATACGCAGTATTTT. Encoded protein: CASSEEDRDTDTQYF.

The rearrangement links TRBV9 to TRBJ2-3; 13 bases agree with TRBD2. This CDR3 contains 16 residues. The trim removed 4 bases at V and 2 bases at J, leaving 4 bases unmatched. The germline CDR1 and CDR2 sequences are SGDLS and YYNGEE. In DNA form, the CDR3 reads TGTGCCAGCAGCATTGGACTAGCGGGAGACACAGATACGCAGTATTTT. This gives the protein CASSIGLAGDTDTQYF.

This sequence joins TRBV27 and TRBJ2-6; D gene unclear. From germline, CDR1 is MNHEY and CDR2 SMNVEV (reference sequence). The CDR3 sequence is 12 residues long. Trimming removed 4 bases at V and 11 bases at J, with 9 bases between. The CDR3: CASSSPPYVLTF. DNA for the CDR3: TGTGCCAGCAGTTCCCCCCCGTACGTCCTGACTTTC.

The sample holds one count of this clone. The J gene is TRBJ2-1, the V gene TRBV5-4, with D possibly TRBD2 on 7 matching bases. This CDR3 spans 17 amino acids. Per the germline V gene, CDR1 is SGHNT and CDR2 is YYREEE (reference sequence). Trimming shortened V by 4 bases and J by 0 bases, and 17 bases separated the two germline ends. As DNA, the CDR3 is TGTGCCAGCAGCCGGGGGGCGGAGAGGAGCTCCTACAATGAGCAGTTCTTC. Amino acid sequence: CASSRGAERSSYNEQFF.

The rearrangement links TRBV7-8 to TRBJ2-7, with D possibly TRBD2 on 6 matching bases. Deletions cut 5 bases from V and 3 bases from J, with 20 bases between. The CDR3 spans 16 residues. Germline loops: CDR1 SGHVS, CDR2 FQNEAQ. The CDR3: CASSLMGLTLVYEQYF. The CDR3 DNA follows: TGTGCCAGCAGCCTAATGGGACTCACCCTCGTCTACGAGCAGTACTTC.

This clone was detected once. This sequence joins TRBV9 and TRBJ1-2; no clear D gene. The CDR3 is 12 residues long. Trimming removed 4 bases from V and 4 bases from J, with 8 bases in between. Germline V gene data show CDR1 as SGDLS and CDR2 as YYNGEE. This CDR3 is CASSPLSYGYTF. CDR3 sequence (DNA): TGTGCCAGCAGCCCCCTTTCCTATGGCTACACCTTC.

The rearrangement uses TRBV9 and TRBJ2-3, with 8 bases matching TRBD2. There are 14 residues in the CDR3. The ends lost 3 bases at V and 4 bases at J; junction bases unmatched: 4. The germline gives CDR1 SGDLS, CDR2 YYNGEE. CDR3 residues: CASSDGGASDTQYF. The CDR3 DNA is TGTGCCAGCAGCGACGGGGGGGCTTCAGATACGCAGTATTTT.

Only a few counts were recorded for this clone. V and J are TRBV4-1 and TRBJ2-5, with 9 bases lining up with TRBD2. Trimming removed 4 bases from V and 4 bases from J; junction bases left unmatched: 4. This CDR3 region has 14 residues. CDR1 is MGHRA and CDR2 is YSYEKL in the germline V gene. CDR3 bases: TGCGCCAGCAGCCCCGGACTAGCGTCAGAGACCCAGTACTTC. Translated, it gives CASSPGLASETQYF.

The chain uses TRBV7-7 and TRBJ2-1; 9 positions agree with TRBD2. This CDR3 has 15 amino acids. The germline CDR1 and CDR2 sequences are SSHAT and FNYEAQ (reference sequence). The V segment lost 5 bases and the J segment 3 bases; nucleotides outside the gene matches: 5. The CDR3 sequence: CASSQASGVYNEQFF. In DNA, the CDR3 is TGTGCCAGCAGCCAAGCTAGCGGGGTCTACAATGAGCAGTTCTTC.

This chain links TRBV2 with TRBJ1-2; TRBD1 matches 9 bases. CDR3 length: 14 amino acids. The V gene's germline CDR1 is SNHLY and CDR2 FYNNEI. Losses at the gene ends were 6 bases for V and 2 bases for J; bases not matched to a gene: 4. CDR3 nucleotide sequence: TGTGCCAGCAGGAGGGACAGGGAAAACTATGGCTACACCTTC. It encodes CASRRDRENYGYTF.

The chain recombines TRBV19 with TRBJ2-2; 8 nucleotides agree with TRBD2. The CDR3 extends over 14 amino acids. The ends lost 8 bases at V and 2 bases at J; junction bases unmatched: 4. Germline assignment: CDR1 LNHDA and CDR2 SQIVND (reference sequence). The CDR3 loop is CASGGGPNTGELFF. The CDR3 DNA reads TGTGCCAGTGGCGGGGGGCCCAACACCGGGGAGCTGTTTTTT.

The DNA of the CDR3 is TGTGCCAGCAGTGTACAACCTCGAGCGGGGGGGAGAGATACGCAGTATTTT. It yields the protein CASSVQPRAGGRDTQYF. This chain uses TRBV6-1 with TRBJ2-3; 10 nucleotides match TRBD2. Unmatched junction bases numbered 12, after V lost 4 bases and J lost 5 bases. From germline, CDR1 is MNHNS and CDR2 SASEGT. The CDR3 is 17 residues long.

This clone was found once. CDR3 sequence: CASSSTLGGLLNQPQHF. The CDR3, as DNA: TGTGCCAGCAGTTCGACCCTCGGGGGGTTACTCAATCAGCCCCAGCATTTT. The chain carries TRBV28 and TRBJ1-5; D may be TRBD1 (5 bases). The CDR3 spans 17 residues. The V and J ends lost 4 bases and 3 bases respectively, with 19 bases between them. The germline gives CDR1 MDHEN, CDR2 SYDVKM. The whole variable domain, remainder taken from reference TRBV28 and TRBJ1-5, is DVKVTQSSRYLVKRTGEKVFLECVQDMDHENMFWYRQDPGLGLRLIYFSYDVKMKEKGDIPEGYSVSREKKERFSLILESASTNQTSMYLCASSSTLGGLLNQPQHFGDGTRLSIL.

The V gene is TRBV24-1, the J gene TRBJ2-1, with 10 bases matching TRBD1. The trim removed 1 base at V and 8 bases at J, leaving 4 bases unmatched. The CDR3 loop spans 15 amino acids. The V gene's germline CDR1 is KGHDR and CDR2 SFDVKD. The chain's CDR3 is CATSDFRQGAHEQFF. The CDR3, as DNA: TGTGCCACCAGTGATTTTAGACAGGGGGCCCATGAGCAGTTCTTC.

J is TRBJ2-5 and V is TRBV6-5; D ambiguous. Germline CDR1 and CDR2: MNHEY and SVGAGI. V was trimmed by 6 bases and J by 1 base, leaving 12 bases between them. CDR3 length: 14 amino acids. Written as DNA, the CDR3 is TGTGCCAGCAGACCAACAGAATTCCAAGAGACCCAGTACTTC. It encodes CASRPTEFQETQYF.